This T cell receptor (beta chain) is drawn from a study of human thymus T cells. V was cut by 5 bases and J by 0 bases, with 8 bases left in between. The germline gives CDR1 MNHEY, CDR2 SVGAGI. This CDR3 region has 14 residues. It was from resections taken during corrective heart surgery that the thymus tissue came. Method: immunoSEQ multiplex PCR; TCRdb's copy keeps in-frame clones and lacks some. Among around 120,000 clones, over 85% were seen once, and the ten largest hold around 0.025%. This receptor was obtained from a boy under two years old with a congenital heart defect but otherwise immunologically healthy. Input material: thymus tissue. V gene TRBV6-5 combines with J gene TRBJ2-4; D remains unclear. As DNA, the CDR3 is TGTGCCAGCAGTCACCTTTTAGCCAAAAACATTCAGTACTTC. Its translation: CASSHLLAKNIQYF.